This T cell receptor beta chain is from a study of tumor-infiltrating lymphocytes in primary liver carcinoma. Study context: Between about 4 and 11 cm across, the tumors were all of stage T1-T3 N0M0.

A remark on this clonotype: No antigen is known for it. A read error may produce the germline difference seen at one junction end.

TCR beta cDNA came from about 500 ng total RNA, primed with a constant-region primer. Three nested multiplex PCR rounds of slightly modified ARM-PCR generated TCR beta libraries. Researchers ran the first two PCR rounds for approximately 10 cycles each with TRBV1-TRBV30 forward primers and a C-beta reverse primer. TCRdb reprocessed the multiplex PCR reads via MiXCR and lists one record per CDR3 protein. The profile shows about 35,000 distinct CDR3 sequences, roughly 69% of them singletons. Germline-derived CDR1 and CDR2 are SGHAT and FQNNGV. The length of the CDR3 is 14 residues. Joint extraction of RNA and DNA used about 17-32 mg of bulk tissue that was unsorted. Study outcomes and limitations: Tumors had a significantly higher top-250-clone fraction than blood (p = 0.039). Tumor region pairs overlapped more than did tumor-adjacent and tumor-blood pairs.

Sequenced material: liver tumor tissue from sampling region 4. Subset in this sample: tumor region T4, right-lateral pole. The V gene is TRBV11-2, the J gene TRBJ2-5, with 9 nucleotides matching TRBD2. The clonotype was recovered from a man aged 35 to 55 with primary liver carcinoma and hepatitis B virus infection. The CDR3 region has the DNA TGCGCCGGCACCCGAGCGGGAGGACAAGAGACCCAGTACTTC. This sequence encodes CAGTRAGGQETQYF.